A selection of T cell receptor beta chains follows, all from one sample in a study of OX40 agonist ivuxolimab in advanced cancers. Sequencing was performed with immunoSEQ multiplex PCR; in TCRdb, only in-frame clones are kept and a portion is missing. The sample shows about 20,000 clones, 60% to 80% of them seen only once. The source material was CD4+ or CD8+ T cells sorted from blood, sampled in a trial of the OX40 agonist ivuxolimab. The origin of the receptors is an adult with an advanced solid tumor such as melanoma, head and neck, liver or kidney cancer. Each CDR3 is given with its conserved first and last residue. A D gene is named only where the DNA matches it firmly. Size is omitted from some rows. Given values are once, few, many or a class for expanded clones.

v_gene | abundance | d_gene | CDR3aa
TRBV27 | NA | NA | CASSVRGNEQFF
TRBV4-3 | once | NA | CASSHRSEQYF
TRBV27 | NA | NA | CASSSRTLSREKLFF
TRBV11-2 | once | NA | CASSLGGLGGPYNEQFF
TRBV10-2 | NA | TRBD1 | CASSEALGGGRSPLHF
TRBV28 | NA | NA | CASSLGRGGDEQFF
TRBV4-1 | NA | TRBD2 | CASSQTAGLGNNEQFF
TRBV6-5 | NA | TRBD1 | CASSWGQGNTEAFF
TRBV19 | few | NA | CASSIDGMTSYNEQFF
TRBV11-2 | few | TRBD1 | CASSIGQGSYEQYF
TRBV19 | NA | NA | CASSDRDAQETQYF
TRBV5-6 | NA | NA | CASSWTAMNTGELFF
TRBV7-9 | NA | NA | CASSFGGNNEQFF
TRBV1 | NA | NA | CTSSQAPPGGTEAFF
TRBV27 | NA | NA | CASSPLPLSTDTQYF
TRBV7-4 | NA | NA | CASSLGLGNEQYF
TRBV5-1 | NA | NA | CASTISGSYNEQFF
TRBV6-1 | NA | NA | CASSGQFQETQYF
TRBV19 | NA | NA | CASNPHRLEKLFF
TRBV28 | NA | NA | CASRRGPFYEQYF
TRBV19 | NA | TRBD2 | CASSIDPSGRILDEQFF
TRBV11-2 | NA | NA | CASSLEVRETQYF
TRBV28 | NA | NA | CASSPPMNQPQHF
TRBV27 | few | NA | CASSFGTGYEQYF
TRBV7-9 | few | NA | CASSYGTGSYEQYF
TRBV5-6 | few | NA | CASSSEGGPAGYGYTF
TRBV18 | NA | NA | CASSPGADSGANVLTF
TRBV30 | NA | NA | CAWSVQGDYQETQYF
TRBV5-1 | few | NA | CASSLRGARANEKLFF
TRBV29-1 | NA | TRBD2 | CSVESGSTYEQYF
TRBV15 | NA | NA | CATSRGASGLYNEQFF
TRBV9 | medium-sized | TRBD2 | CASSVGEGPYEQYF
TRBV6-5 | NA | TRBD1 | CASNVQGAADEQFF
TRBV4-1 | medium-sized | NA | CASSQDVQAPYGYTF
TRBV14 | NA | NA | CASSQDSTSAKTQYF
TRBV2 | NA | NA | CASSEAPYNEQFF
TRBV7-9 | NA | NA | CASSPGQGEEGEAFF